This is a list of T cell receptor beta chains from one sample in a study of metastatic and nonmetastatic thyroid tumors. TCRdb reprocessed the PCR reads via MiXCR. Of 20,000 to 25,000 clones listed, roughly 14% are singletons. The sequenced material came from tumor tissue. The origin of the receptors is a female donor with papillary thyroid cancer or a benign thyroid nodule (not recorded which). Some clones in this sample may be carry-over from other donors' samples. The CDR3 runs from the conserved cysteine through the conserved F or W. The order of the fields is CDR3 protein, D gene, J gene, V gene. D genes are given only for firm matches.

CARSTGDSGNTIYF	TRBD1	TRBJ1-3	TRBV2
CASSYETSGRTSYEQYF	TRBD2	TRBJ2-7	TRBV6-6
CASSEGWQVSGNTIYF	NA	TRBJ1-3	TRBV2
CSVQGDLRNEQFF	NA	TRBJ2-1	TRBV29-1
CASSLVSREPWEDTQYF	NA	TRBJ2-3	TRBV12-3/TRBV12-4
CASNPTGTTEAFF	TRBD1	TRBJ1-1	TRBV19
CASSLGNSQETQYF	NA	TRBJ2-5	TRBV11-3
CSARDRPSGDRHGYTF	NA	TRBJ1-2	TRBV20-1
CASSLLAPRTDTQYF	NA	TRBJ2-3	TRBV12-3/TRBV12-4
CASSLVSGERMNTEAFF	NA	TRBJ1-1	TRBV5-4
CATSNWTGKSDEQYF	TRBD1	TRBJ2-7	TRBV15
CASSLRYEQYF	NA	TRBJ2-7	TRBV7-7
CASSPGRIKNTEAFF	NA	TRBJ1-1	TRBV7-3
CASNLAPRGSVGELFF	NA	TRBJ2-2	TRBV5-1
CASSLEQARYFTDTQYF	NA	TRBJ2-3	TRBV5-1
CASSDHSSGNTIYF	NA	TRBJ1-3	TRBV2
CASTNQGALTGELFF	TRBD1	TRBJ2-2	TRBV2
CASLSWGQGVIHGYTF	TRBD1	TRBJ1-2	TRBV12-3/TRBV12-4
CASSLSPDEQYF	NA	TRBJ2-7	TRBV7-9
CSVEVFGGNYEQYF	NA	TRBJ2-7	TRBV29-1
CASSLSGGSYEQFF	TRBD2	TRBJ2-1	TRBV11-3
CASRIGQGKNYGYTF	TRBD1	TRBJ1-2	TRBV2
CASSPSGGYNSPLHF	TRBD1	TRBJ1-6	TRBV2
CASSDGDINTEAFF	NA	TRBJ1-1	TRBV7-9
CASRNTSGTATSSTDTQYF	TRBD1	TRBJ2-3	TRBV6-1
CASSSASNQPQHF	NA	TRBJ1-5	TRBV7-9
CASSEPWGLSGTTVELFF	TRBD2	TRBJ2-2	TRBV6-1
CSATQGAGDAGELFF	TRBD2	TRBJ2-2	TRBV20-1
CSARDLRGGYYEQYF	TRBD2	TRBJ2-7	TRBV20-1
CASSLEPGQFYGYTF	TRBD1	TRBJ1-2	TRBV11-2
CASRSLSSYEQYF	NA	TRBJ2-7	TRBV19
CASSLDLPKAWETQYF	NA	TRBJ2-5	TRBV28
CASKGDRYYEQYF	TRBD1	TRBJ2-7	TRBV2
CASSRGGSGSSYEQYF	TRBD2	TRBJ2-7	TRBV6-2/TRBV6-3